The sequence of this T cell receptor (beta chain) was determined in a study of CXCR3-negative and CXCR3-positive naive CD8 T cells. Study-level points and caveats: Hydrophobicity was higher for TRB CDR3s found in CXCR3-positive naive cells than in CXCR3-negative naive cells.

Preparation of TRB cDNA libraries relied on 5' RACE carrying UMI labels. TCRdb reprocessed the 5' RACE reads and reports one entry per CDR3 protein, with no DNA. Its listing shows 70,000 to 100,000 distinct CDR3 sequences. The CDR3 is made up of 13 amino acids. Per germline, CDR1 SGHAT and CDR2 FQNNGV. Comment on this clonotype: Its target is unknown.

The receptor's source is a human donor in good health. Some clones in this sample may be carry-over from other donors' samples. The chain combines TRBV11-2 with TRBJ2-1; TCRdb names TRBD2, which stays unverified in the absence of DNA. Specimen: naive CXCR3- CD8+ T cells from blood. Specified subset: CD45RO-CCR7+CD27+CD95- naive CD8+ T cells lacking CXCR3 (TNR3-). The CDR3 sequence: CASSLGTSFEQFF.